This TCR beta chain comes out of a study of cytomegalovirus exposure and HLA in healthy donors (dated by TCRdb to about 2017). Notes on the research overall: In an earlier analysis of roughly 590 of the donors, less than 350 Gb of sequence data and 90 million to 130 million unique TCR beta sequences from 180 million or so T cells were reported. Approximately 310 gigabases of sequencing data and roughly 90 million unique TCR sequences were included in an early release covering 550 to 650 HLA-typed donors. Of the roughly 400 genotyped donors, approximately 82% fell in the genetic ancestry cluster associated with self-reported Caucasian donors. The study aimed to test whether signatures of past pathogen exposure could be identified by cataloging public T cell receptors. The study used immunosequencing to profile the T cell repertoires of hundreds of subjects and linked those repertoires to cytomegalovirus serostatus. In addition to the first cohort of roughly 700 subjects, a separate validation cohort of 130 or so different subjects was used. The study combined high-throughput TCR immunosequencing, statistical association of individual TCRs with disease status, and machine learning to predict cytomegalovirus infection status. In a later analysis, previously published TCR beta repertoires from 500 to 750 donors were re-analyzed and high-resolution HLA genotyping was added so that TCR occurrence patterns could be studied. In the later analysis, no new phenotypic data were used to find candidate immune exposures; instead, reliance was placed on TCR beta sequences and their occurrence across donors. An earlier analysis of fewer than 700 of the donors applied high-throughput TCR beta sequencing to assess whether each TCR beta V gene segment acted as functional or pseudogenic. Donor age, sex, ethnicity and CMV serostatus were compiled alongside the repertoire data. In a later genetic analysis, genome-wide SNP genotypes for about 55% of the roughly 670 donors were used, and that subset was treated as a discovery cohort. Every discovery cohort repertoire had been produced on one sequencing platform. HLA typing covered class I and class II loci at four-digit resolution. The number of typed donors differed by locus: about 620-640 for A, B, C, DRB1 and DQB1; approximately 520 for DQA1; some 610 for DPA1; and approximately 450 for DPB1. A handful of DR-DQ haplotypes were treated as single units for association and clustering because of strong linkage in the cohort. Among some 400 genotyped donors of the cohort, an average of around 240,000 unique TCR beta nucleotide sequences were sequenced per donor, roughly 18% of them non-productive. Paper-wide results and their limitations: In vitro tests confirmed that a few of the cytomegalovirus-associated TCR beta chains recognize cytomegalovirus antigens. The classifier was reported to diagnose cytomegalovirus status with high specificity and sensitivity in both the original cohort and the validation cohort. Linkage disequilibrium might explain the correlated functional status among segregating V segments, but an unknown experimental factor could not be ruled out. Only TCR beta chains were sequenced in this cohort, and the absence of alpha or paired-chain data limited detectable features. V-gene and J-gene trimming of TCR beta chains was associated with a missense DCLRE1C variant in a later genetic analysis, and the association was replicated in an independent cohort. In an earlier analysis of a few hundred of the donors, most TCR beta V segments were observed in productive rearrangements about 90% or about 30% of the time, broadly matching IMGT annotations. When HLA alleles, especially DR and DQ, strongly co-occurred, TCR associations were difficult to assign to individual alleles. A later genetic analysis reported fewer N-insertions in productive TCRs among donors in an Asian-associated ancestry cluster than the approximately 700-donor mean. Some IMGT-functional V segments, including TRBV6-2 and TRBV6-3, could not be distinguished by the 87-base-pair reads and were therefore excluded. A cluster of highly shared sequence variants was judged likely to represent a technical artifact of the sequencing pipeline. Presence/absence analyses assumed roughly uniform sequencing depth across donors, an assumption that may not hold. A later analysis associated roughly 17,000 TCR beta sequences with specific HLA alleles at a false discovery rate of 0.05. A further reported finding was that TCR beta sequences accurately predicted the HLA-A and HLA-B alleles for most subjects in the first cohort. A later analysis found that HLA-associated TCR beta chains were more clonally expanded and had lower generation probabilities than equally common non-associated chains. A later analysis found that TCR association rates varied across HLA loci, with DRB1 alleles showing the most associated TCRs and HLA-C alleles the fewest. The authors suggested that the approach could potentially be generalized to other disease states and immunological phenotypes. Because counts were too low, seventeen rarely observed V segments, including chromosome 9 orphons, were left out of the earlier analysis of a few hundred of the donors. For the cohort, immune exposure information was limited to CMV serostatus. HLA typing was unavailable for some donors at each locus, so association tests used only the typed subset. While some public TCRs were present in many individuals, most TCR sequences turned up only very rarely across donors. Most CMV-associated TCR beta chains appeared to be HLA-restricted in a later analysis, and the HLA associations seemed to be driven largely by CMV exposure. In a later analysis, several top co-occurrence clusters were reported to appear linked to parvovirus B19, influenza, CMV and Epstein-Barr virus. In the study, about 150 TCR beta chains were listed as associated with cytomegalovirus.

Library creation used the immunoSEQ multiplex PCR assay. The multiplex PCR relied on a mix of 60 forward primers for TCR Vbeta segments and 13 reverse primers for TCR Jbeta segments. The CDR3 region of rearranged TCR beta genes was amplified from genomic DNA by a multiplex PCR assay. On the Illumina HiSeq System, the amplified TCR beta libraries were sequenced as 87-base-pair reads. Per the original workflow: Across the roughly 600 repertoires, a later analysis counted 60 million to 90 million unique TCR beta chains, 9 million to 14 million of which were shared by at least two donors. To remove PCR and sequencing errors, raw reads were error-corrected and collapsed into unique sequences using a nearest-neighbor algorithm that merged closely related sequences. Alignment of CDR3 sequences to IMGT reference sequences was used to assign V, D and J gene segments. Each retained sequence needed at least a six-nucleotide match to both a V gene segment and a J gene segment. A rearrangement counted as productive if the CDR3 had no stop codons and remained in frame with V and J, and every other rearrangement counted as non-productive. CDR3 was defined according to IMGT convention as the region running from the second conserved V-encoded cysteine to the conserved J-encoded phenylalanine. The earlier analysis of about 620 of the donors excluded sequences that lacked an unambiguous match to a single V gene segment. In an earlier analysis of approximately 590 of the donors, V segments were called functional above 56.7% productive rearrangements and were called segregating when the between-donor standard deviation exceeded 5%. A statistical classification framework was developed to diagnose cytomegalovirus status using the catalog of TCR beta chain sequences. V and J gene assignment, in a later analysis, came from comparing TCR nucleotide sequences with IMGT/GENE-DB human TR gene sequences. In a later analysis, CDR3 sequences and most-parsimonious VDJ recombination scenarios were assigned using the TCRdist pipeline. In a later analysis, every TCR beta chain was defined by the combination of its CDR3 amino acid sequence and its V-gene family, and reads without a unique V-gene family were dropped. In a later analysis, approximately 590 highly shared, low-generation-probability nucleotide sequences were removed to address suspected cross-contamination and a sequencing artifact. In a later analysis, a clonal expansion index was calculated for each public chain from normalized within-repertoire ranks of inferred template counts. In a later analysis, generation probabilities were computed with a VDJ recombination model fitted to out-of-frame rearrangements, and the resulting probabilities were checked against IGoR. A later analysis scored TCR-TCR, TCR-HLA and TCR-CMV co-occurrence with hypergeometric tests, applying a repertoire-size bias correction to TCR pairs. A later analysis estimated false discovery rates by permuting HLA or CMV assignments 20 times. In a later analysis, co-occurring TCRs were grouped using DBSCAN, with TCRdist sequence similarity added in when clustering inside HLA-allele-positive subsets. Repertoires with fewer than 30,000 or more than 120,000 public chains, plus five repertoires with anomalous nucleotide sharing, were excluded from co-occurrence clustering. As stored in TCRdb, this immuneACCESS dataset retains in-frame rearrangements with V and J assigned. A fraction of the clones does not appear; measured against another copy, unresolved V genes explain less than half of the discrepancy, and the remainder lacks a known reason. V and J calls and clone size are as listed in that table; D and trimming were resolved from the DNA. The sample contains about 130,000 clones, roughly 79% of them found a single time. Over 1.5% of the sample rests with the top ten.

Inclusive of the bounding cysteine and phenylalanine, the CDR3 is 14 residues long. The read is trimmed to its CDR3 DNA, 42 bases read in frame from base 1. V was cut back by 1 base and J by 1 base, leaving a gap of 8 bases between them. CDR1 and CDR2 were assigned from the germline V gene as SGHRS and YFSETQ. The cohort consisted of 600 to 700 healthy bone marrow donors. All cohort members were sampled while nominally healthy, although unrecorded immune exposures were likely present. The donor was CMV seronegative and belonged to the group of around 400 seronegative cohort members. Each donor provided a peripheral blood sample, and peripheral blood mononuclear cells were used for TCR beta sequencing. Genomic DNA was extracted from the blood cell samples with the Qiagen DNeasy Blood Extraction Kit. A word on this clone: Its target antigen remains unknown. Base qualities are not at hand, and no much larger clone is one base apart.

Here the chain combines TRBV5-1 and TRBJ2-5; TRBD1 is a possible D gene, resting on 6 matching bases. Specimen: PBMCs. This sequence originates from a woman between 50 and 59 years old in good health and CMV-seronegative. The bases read TGCGCCAGCAGCTTGTCCAGGGGCCAAGAGACCCAGTACTTC. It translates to CASSLSRGQETQYF.